What follows describes a single T cell receptor (beta chain). Its antigen remains unknown. Other DNA sequences in the same sample also yield this CDR3. This entry belongs to a study of radiotherapy plus CTLA-4 blockade in lung cancer. About the study: Disease control was achieved by less than 40% of patients, and objective responses by about 19%. Whole-study results and caveats: The authors reported that early blood T cell clone dynamics, with interferon-beta, best predicted response. Subsequent to radiotherapy plus ipilimumab, tumor-derived TCR clones underwent expansion in blood.

The method was immunoSEQ multiplex PCR; TCRdb's version includes in-frame clones alone and lacks a portion of them. This table has 43,000 or so clones, 73% appearing once. Patients with chemo-refractory metastatic non-small-cell lung cancer received focal radiation plus CTLA-4 blockade with ipilimumab. The sequencing used peripheral blood, collected from a patient treated with radiotherapy plus ipilimumab. The TCR originated in a human donor with non-small cell lung cancer who had a complete response to radiotherapy plus ipilimumab.

CDR3 loop: CASSPRGGNTDTQYF. As DNA, the CDR3 is TGTGCCAGCTCCCCTCGGGGGGGGAACACAGATACGCAGTATTTT. The chain recombines TRBV18 with TRBJ2-3, with 8 bases fitting TRBD2. V gave up 6 bases and J gave up 2 bases; unmatched junction bases: 7. The CDR3 has 15 residues. Germline V gene data show CDR1 as KGHSH and CDR2 as LQKENI.